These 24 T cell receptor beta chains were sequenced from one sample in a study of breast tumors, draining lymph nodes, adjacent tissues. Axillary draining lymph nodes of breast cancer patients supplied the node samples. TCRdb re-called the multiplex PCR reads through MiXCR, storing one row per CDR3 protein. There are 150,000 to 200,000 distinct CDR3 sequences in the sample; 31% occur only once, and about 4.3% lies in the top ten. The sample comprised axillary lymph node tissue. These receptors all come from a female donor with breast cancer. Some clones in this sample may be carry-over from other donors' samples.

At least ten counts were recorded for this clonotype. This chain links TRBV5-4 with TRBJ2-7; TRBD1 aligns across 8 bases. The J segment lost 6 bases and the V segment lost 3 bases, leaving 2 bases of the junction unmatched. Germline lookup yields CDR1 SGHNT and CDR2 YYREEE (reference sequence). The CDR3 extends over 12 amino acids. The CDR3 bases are TGTGCCAGCAGCTCCGACAGGGGCGAGCAGTACTTC. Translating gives CASSSDRGEQYF.

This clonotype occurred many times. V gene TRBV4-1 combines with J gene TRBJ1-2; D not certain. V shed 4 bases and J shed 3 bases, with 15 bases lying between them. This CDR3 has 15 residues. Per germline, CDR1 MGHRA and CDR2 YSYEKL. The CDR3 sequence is CASSPNDGTYYGYTF. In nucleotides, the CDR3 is TGCGCCAGCAGCCCGAACGACGGCACCTACTATGGCTACACCTTC.

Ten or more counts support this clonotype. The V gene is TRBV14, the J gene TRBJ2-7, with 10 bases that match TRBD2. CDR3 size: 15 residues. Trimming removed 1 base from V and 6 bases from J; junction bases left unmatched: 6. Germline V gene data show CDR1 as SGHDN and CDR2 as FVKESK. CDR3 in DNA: TGTGCCAGCAGCCAAGGGACTAGCGGTATGTCCGAGCAGTACTTC. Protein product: CASSQGTSGMSEQYF.

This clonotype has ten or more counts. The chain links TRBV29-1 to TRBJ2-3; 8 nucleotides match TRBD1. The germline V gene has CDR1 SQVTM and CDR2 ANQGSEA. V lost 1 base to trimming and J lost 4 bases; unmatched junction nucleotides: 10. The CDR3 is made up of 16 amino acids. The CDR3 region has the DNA TGCAGCGTTGAAGGGCCGGACAGGGTGCGTCCAGATACGCAGTATTTT. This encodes CSVEGPDRVRPDTQYF.

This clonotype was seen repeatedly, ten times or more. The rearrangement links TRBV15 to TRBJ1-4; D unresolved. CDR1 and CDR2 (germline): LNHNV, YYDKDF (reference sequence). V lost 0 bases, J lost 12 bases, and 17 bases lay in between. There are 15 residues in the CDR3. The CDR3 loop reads CATSRDLHGSPELFF. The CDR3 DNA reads TGTGCCACCAGCAGAGATCTTCACGGCTCTCCAGAACTGTTTTTT.

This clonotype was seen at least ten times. The CDR3 DNA sequence: TGTGCCAGTAGTATAGGGGCGGGACCCACAGATACGCAGTATTTT. Its translation is CASSIGAGPTDTQYF. V is TRBV19 and J is TRBJ2-3, with a weak D call TRBD2 (6 bases). The ends were cut back, 1 base at V and 2 bases at J, with 10 bases in the middle. The germline V gene has CDR1 LNHDA and CDR2 SQIVND (reference sequence). The CDR3 is made up of 15 amino acids.

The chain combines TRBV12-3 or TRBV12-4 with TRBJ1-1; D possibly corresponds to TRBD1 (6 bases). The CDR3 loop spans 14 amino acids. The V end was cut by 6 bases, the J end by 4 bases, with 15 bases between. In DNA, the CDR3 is TGTGCCAGCAGGGGTGACAGGTCGGTCACTGAAGCTTTCTTT. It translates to CASRGDRSVTEAFF.

CDR3 in DNA: TGCAGTGCTAGTCACCGGGACGGGGGGCCCGAGCAGTACTTC. Translating it yields CSASHRDGGPEQYF. This sequence joins TRBV20-1 and TRBJ2-7; TRBD2 might be the D (7 bases). The germline V gene has CDR1 DFQATT and CDR2 SNEGSKA (reference sequence). Trimming left V 3 bases short and J 6 bases short, with 18 bases between. The CDR3 spans 14 residues.

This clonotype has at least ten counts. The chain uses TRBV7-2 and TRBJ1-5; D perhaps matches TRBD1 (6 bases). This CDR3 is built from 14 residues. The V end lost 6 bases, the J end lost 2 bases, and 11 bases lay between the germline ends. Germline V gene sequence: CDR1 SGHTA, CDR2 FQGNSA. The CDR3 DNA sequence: TGTGCCAGCAGTCCAGGGGTTGGCAATCAGCCCCAGCATTTT. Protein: CASSPGVGNQPQHF. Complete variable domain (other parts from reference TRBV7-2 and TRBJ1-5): GAGVSQSPSNKVTEKGKDVELRCDPISGHTALYWYRQSLGQGLEFLIYFQGNSAPDKSGLPSDRFSAERTGGSVSTLTIQRTQQEDSAVYLCASSPGVGNQPQHFGDGTRLSIL.

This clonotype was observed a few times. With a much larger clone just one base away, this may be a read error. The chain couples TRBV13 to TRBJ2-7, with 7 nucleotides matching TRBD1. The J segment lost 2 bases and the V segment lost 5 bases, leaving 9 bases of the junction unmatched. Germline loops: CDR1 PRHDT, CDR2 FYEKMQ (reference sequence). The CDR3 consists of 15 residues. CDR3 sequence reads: CASSTHRGHTYEQYF. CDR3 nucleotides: TGTGCCAGCAGCACGCACAGGGGCCACACCTACGAGCAGTACTTC.

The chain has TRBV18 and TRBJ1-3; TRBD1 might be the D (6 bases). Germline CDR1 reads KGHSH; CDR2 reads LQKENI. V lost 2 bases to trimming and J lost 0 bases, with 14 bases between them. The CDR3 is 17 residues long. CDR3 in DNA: TGTGCCAGCTCACCAGCCCAGGGGCACAGCTCTGGAAACACCATATATTTT. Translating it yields CASSPAQGHSSGNTIYF.

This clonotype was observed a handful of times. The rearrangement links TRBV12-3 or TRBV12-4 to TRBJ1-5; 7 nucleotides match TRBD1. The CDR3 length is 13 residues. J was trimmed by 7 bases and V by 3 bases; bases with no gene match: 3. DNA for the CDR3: TGTGCCAGCAGTTTCCAGGGGGGACAGCCCCAGCATTTT. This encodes CASSFQGGQPQHF.

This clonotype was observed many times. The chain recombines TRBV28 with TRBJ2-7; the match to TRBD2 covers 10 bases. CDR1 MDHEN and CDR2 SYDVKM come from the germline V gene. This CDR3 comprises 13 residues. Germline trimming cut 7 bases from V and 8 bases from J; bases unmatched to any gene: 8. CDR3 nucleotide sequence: TGTGCCAGCATAAGCGGGAGGGGCGGCAAGCAGTACTTC. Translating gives CASISGRGGKQYF.

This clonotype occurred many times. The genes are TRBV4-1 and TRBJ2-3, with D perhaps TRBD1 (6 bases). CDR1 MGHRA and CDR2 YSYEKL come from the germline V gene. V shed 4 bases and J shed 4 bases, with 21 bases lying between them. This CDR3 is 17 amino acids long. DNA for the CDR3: TGCGCCAGCAGCCGGCGCGAGGGACAAACGAACCCAGATACGCAGTATTTT. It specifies CASSRREGQTNPDTQYF.

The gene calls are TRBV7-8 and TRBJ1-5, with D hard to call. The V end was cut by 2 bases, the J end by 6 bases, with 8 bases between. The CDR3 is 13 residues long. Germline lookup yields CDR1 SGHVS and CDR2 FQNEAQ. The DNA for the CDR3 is TGTGCCAGCAGCTTAACTTCTCTTCAGCCCCAGCATTTT. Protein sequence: CASSLTSLQPQHF.

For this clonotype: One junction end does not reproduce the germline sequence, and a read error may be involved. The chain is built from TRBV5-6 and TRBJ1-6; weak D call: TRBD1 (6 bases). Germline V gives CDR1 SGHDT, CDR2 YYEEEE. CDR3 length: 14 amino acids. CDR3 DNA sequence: TGTGCCAGCAGCAAGACAGGTGACGATTCACCCCCCCACTTT. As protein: CASSKTGDDSPPHF.

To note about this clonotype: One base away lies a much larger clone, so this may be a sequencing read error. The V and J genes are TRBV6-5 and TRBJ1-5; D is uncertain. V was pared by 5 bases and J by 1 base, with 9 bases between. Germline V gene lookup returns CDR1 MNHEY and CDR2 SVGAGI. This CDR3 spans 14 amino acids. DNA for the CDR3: TGTGCCAGCAGTCCGAACGCAAGCAATCAGCCCCAGCATTTT. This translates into CASSPNASNQPQHF.

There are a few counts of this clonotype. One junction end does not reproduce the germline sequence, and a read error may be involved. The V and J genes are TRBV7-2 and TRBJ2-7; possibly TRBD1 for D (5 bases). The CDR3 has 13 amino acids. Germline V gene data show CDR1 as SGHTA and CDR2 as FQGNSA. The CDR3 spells CASSEAGSYEQYF. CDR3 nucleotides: TGCGCCAGCAGTGAAGCAGGGTCCTACGAGCAGTACTTC.

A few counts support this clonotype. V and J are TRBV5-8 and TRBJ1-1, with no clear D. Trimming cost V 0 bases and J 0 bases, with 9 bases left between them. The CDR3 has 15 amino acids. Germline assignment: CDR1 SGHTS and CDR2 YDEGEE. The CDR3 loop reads CASSLVRGLNTEAFF. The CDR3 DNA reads TGTGCCAGCAGCTTGGTCAGAGGTTTGAACACTGAAGCTTTCTTT.

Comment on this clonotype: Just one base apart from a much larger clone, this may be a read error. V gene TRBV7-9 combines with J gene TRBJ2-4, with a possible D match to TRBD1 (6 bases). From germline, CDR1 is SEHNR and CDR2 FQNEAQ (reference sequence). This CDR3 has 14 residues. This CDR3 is CAGSRGPGGDIQYF. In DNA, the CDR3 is TGTGCCGGCAGCCGGGGTCCTGGGGGCGACATTCAGTACTTC. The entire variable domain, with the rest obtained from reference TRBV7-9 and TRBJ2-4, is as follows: DTGVSQNPRHKITKRGQNVTFRCDPISEHNRLYWYRQTLGQGPEFLTYFQNEAQLEKSRLLSDRFSAERPKGSFSTLEIQRTEQGDSAMYLCAGSRGPGGDIQYFGAGTRLSVL.

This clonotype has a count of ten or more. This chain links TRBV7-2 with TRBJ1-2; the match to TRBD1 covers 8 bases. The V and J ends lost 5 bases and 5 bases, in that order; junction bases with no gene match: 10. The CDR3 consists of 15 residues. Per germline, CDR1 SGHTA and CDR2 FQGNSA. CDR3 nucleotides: TGTGCCAGCAGCCCTGGACAGGGACGGGGGTATGGCTACACCTTC. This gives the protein CASSPGQGRGYGYTF.

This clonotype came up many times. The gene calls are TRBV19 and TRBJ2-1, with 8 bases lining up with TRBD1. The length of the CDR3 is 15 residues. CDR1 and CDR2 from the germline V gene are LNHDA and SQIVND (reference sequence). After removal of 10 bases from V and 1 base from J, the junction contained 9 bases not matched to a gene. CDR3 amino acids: CATRQGSGSYNEQFF. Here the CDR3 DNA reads TGTGCCACCCGACAGGGGTCTGGTTCCTACAATGAGCAGTTCTTC.

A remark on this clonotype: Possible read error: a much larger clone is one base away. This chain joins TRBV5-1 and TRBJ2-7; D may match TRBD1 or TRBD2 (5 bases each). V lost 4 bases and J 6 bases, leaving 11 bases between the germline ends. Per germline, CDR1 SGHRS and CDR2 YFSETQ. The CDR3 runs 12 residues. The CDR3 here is CASSREGIEQYF. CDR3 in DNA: TGCGCCAGCAGCCGAGAGGGGATCGAGCAGTACTTC.

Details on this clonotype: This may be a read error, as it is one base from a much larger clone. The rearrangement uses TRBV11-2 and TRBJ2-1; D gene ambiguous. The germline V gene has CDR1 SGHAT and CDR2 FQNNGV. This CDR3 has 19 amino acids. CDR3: CVSSSQWYGSGFSYNEQFF. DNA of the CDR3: TGTGTCAGCAGCTCCCAGTGGTACGGCTCGGGCTTCTCCTACAATGAGCAGTTCTTC.